One sample yielded the 10 T cell receptor beta chains listed below, sequenced in a study of T cells in Graves' hyperthyroidism and ophthalmopathy. TCR beta CDR3 sequences were amplified from RNA transcripts. RT-PCR in the first round (using the HTBI primer set) targeted the TCR CDR3. TCRdb analysed the multiplex PCR reads with MiXCR anew, one entry per CDR3 protein. The data contain 300,000 to 450,000 distinct CDR3 sequences, roughly 14% of them singletons. The sequencing sample was made of blood. All receptors come from a woman aged 25 to 45 with Graves' ophthalmopathy.

In this sample, this clonotype turned up many times. V gene TRBV5-1 combines with J gene TRBJ1-5, with 8 positions matching TRBD1. The CDR3 runs 13 residues. V was clipped by 4 bases and J by 5 bases; unmatched bases: 2. The V gene's germline CDR1 is SGHRS and CDR2 YFSETQ. CDR3 coding DNA: TGCGCCAGCAGCGTGACAGGGGATCAGCCCCAGCATTTT. Residues: CASSVTGDQPQHF.

At least ten counts were recorded for this clonotype. This chain joins TRBV20-1 and TRBJ1-5; TRBD1 is a possible D gene (6 bases). V lost 3 bases, J lost 0 bases, and 12 bases lay in between. This CDR3 contains 15 residues. Germline-derived CDR1 and CDR2 are DFQATT and SNEGSKA (reference sequence). Here the CDR3 reads CSASGTPFSNQPQHF. The DNA for the CDR3 is TGCAGTGCTAGTGGGACACCTTTTAGCAATCAGCCCCAGCATTTT.

This clonotype was seen many times. The CDR3 sequence is CASSDDRGFTEAFF. The CDR3 nucleotides are TGTGCCAGCAGCGATGACAGGGGTTTTACTGAAGCTTTCTTT. This sequence joins TRBV7-9 and TRBJ1-1; 8 bases are shared with TRBD1. From germline, CDR1 is SEHNR and CDR2 FQNEAQ (reference sequence). The CDR3 consists of 14 residues. Trimming removed 5 bases from V and 5 bases from J; junction bases left unmatched: 7.

This clonotype was detected ten times or more. The chain's CDR3 is CASHWTVQSPLHF. DNA of the CDR3: TGTGCCAGCCACTGGACAGTGCAATCACCCCTCCACTTT. This rearrangement joins TRBV2 to TRBJ1-6, with D possibly being TRBD1 (6 bases). The CDR3 runs to 13 residues. CDR1 and CDR2 from the germline V gene are SNHLY and FYNNEI. With 8 bases removed from V and 10 bases from J, the gap between germline ends came to 15 bases. The whole variable domain, filled in from reference TRBV2 and TRBJ1-6, reads EPEVTQTPSHQVTQMGQEVILRCVPISNHLYFYWYRQILGQKVEFLVSFYNNEISEKSEIFDDQFSVERPDGSNFTLKIRSTKLEDSAMYFCASHWTVQSPLHFGNGTRLTVT.

This clonotype appeared a few times. V and J are TRBV5-1 and TRBJ2-2; D possibly matches TRBD1 or TRBD2 (5 bases each). Trimming removed 1 base at V and 5 bases at J, with 18 bases between. Germline CDR1 and CDR2: SGHRS and YFSETQ. This CDR3 region has 17 residues. Here the CDR3 reads CASSLPSGPWGTGELFF. Written as DNA, the CDR3 is TGCGCCAGCAGCTTGCCGTCAGGTCCATGGGGGACCGGGGAGCTGTTTTTT.

This clonotype appeared many times. V usage is TRBV28 and J usage is TRBJ2-5, with TRBD2 identical over 7 bases. This CDR3 is built from 15 residues. Looked up from germline, CDR1 is MDHEN and CDR2 is SYDVKM. The J segment lost 5 bases and the V segment lost 6 bases, leaving 12 bases of the junction unmatched. This CDR3 reads CASSAGIGRGETQYF. The DNA for the CDR3 is TGTGCCAGCAGCGCAGGGATAGGGAGGGGTGAGACCCAGTACTTC. Combining the CDR3 with reference TRBV28 and TRBJ2-5 gives the whole variable domain DVKVTQSSRYLVKRTGEKVFLECVQDMDHENMFWYRQDPGLGLRLIYFSYDVKMKEKGDIPEGYSVSREKKERFSLILESASTNQTSMYLCASSAGIGRGETQYFGPGTRLLVL.

This rearrangement joins TRBV29-1 to TRBJ2-7; 10 bases are a match to TRBD1. Germline CDR1 is SQVTM and CDR2 is ANQGSEA. V gave up 7 bases and J gave up 3 bases; unmatched junction bases: 9. This CDR3 spans 14 amino acids. The CDR3 coding sequence is TGCAGCGCTGTAGGGACAGGGGTTTACTACGAGCAGTACTTC. Translated: CSAVGTGVYYEQYF.

In this sample, this clonotype turned up a few times. The chain carries TRBV18 and TRBJ2-1; perhaps TRBD2 as D (5 bases). Germline V gene data show CDR1 as KGHSH and CDR2 as LQKENI. Trimming took 2 bases from V and 9 from J, leaving 11 bases between them. The CDR3 totals 13 residues. CDR3 sequence reads: CASSPSRGGEQFF. As DNA, the CDR3 is TGTGCCAGCTCACCATCCCGTGGAGGTGAGCAGTTCTTC.

The rearrangement uses TRBV2 and TRBJ1-5; D call uncertain. The CDR3 extends over 15 amino acids. The germline V gene has CDR1 SNHLY and CDR2 FYNNEI. Trimming took 6 bases from V and 4 from J, leaving 16 bases between them. CDR3 in DNA: TGTGCCAGCAGAGGCCTTGGCAGCTTAAATCAGCCCCAGCATTTT. Translated, it gives CASRGLGSLNQPQHF. The whole variable domain, remainder taken from reference TRBV2 and TRBJ1-5, is EPEVTQTPSHQVTQMGQEVILRCVPISNHLYFYWYRQILGQKVEFLVSFYNNEISEKSEIFDDQFSVERPDGSNFTLKIRSTKLEDSAMYFCASRGLGSLNQPQHFGDGTRLSIL.

This clonotype was counted at least ten times. V is TRBV3-1 and J is TRBJ2-6, with a weak D call TRBD2 (6 bases). Germline CDR1 reads LGHDT; CDR2 reads YNNKEL (reference sequence). There are 20 residues in the CDR3. The V and J ends lost 3 bases and 0 bases respectively, with 21 bases between them. DNA of the CDR3: TGTGCCAGCAGCCATACAACAGCGGGTCGTGGTTCCTCTGGGGCCAACGTCCTGACTTTC. Encoded protein: CASSHTTAGRGSSGANVLTF.